Listed here are 18 T cell receptor beta chains from one sample, sequenced in a study of response to subunit inactivated influenza vaccine. Via MiXCR, TCRdb re-called the RT-PCR reads, giving one row per CDR3 protein. This sample carries approximately 500,000 distinct CDR3 sequences, 10% to 15% of them seen once, and the ten largest clones take 13%. Sequencing used PBMCs from blood, obtained around seven weeks after vaccination. Receptors originate from a man aged 45-65 years who received an inactivated influenza vaccine.

This chain links TRBV7-2 with TRBJ1-5; possible D gene TRBD1, 5 bases. Trimming stripped 0 bases from V and 7 bases from J, with 16 bases between. The germline V gene has CDR1 SGHTA and CDR2 FQGNSA. The CDR3 contains 16 residues. CDR3 nucleotides: TGTGCCAGCAGCTTAGCGGTGGGGGTAGTGGGACAGCCCCAGCATTTT. Amino acid sequence: CASSLAVGVVGQPQHF.

This clonotype was detected ten times or more. V is TRBV20-1 and J is TRBJ2-3, with D perhaps matching TRBD1 or TRBD2 (5 bases each). The germline V gene has CDR1 DFQATT and CDR2 SNEGSKA (reference sequence). The CDR3 has 13 amino acids. The CDR3, as DNA: TGCGGGCCCTGGGACCCCAACACAGATACGCAGTATTTT. The encoded protein is CGPWDPNTDTQYF.

This clonotype was found a few times. CDR3 DNA: TGCGCCAGCAGCCCCCGGACAGGGCAGCTCGGGTTGGAGACCCAGTACTTC. Translating it yields CASSPRTGQLGLETQYF. The rearrangement uses TRBV5-1 and TRBJ2-5; 8 nucleotides line up with TRBD1. CDR1 is SGHRS, CDR2 YFSETQ, per germline. The CDR3 runs to 17 residues. J lost 5 bases, V lost 4 bases, and 16 bases had no gene match.

This clonotype was seen more than once but under ten times. The chain employs TRBV20-1 and TRBJ2-1; weak D call: TRBD1 (6 bases). Trimming removed 1 base from V and 3 bases from J, with 10 bases in between. Germline V gives CDR1 DFQATT, CDR2 SNEGSKA (reference sequence). The CDR3 has 14 amino acids. The CDR3 DNA follows: TGCAGTGCTAGAGTAGGGGGTAACTACAATGAGCAGTTCTTC. It codes for CSARVGGNYNEQFF.

This clonotype appeared many times. The chain joins TRBV20-1 to TRBJ2-5; the match to TRBD2 covers 11 bases. The length of the CDR3 is 14 residues. The ends lost 1 base at V and 2 bases at J; junction bases unmatched: 0. CDR1 DFQATT and CDR2 SNEGSKA come from the germline V gene (reference sequence). CDR3 sequence: CSARGTSGQETQYF. CDR3 nucleotides: TGCAGTGCTAGAGGGACTAGCGGGCAAGAGACCCAGTACTTC.

The chain combines TRBV11-3 with TRBJ2-3, with D possibly being TRBD1 or TRBD2 (6 bases each). CDR3 length equals 16 residues. CDR1 and CDR2 from the germline V gene are SGHNT and YENEEA. V was pared by 4 bases and J by 4 bases, with 18 bases between. The CDR3 nucleotides are TGTGCCAGCAGCTCCACGGGACTCCCAGGGGCAGATACGCAGTATTTT. Encoded protein: CASSSTGLPGADTQYF.

The chain uses TRBV15 and TRBJ2-7; D is unclear. The germline gives CDR1 LNHNV, CDR2 YYDKDF (reference sequence). This CDR3 contains 14 residues. V lost 0 bases and J 2 bases, leaving 8 bases between the germline ends. CDR3 bases: TGTGCCACCAGCAGAGATTCCGGACCCTACGAGCAGTACTTC. Its translation: CATSRDSGPYEQYF.

The chain is built from TRBV15 and TRBJ2-6, with D hard to call. Germline V gene sequence: CDR1 LNHNV, CDR2 YYDKDF (reference sequence). CDR3 length: 16 amino acids. Trimming shortened V by 1 base and J by 0 bases, and 7 bases separated the two germline ends. In DNA, the CDR3 is TGTGCCACCAGCAGAGGTTTTGGCTCTGGGGCCAACGTCCTGACTTTC. The encoded protein is CATSRGFGSGANVLTF.

This clonotype appeared a few times. CDR3 sequence: CAIKAGTGMYEQYF. The CDR3 bases are TGTGCCATCAAGGCAGGGACAGGGATGTACGAGCAGTACTTC. The chain has TRBV10-3 and TRBJ2-7; the match to TRBD1 covers 9 bases. This CDR3 comprises 14 residues. Germline CDR1 ENHRY, CDR2 SYGVKD. Losses at the gene ends were 7 bases for V and 4 bases for J; bases not matched to a gene: 8.

This clonotype was counted ten times or more. This chain's CDR3 is CSARAVAGAPDTQYF. CDR3 coding DNA: TGCAGTGCTAGAGCGGTAGCGGGAGCCCCAGATACGCAGTATTTT. The chain joins TRBV20-1 to TRBJ2-3, with TRBD2 matching 9 bases. V gave up 1 base and J gave up 4 bases; unmatched junction bases: 6. This CDR3 has 15 amino acids. The V gene's germline CDR1 is DFQATT and CDR2 SNEGSKA (reference sequence).

The chain couples TRBV28 to TRBJ1-4; D remains unclear. The germline gives CDR1 MDHEN, CDR2 SYDVKM. The CDR3 has 16 amino acids. V lost 4 bases to trimming and J lost 5 bases, with 17 bases between them. The CDR3 region has the DNA TGTGCCAGCAGTTCACCGGACGGCATGGAGAATGAAAAACTGTTTTTT. It codes for CASSSPDGMENEKLFF.

The chain employs TRBV9 and TRBJ2-5; 9 bases line up with TRBD1. Germline V gives CDR1 SGDLS, CDR2 YYNGEE. This CDR3 has 15 residues. V shed 0 bases, J shed 5 bases, and the junction held 5 bases outside the gene matches. The CDR3 loop is CASSVATGTGETQYF. The CDR3 nucleotides are TGTGCCAGCAGCGTAGCGACCGGGACAGGGGAGACCCAGTACTTC.

CDR3 sequence: CASRAGGTKTQYF. CDR3 in DNA: TGTGCCAGCAGGGCAGGAGGGACAAAGACCCAGTACTTC. The rearrangement uses TRBV6-1 and TRBJ2-5; D could derive from TRBD1 or TRBD2 (6 bases each). This CDR3 spans 13 amino acids. Germline V gene sequence: CDR1 MNHNS, CDR2 SASEGT. Deletions cut 6 bases from V and 6 bases from J, with 14 bases between.

V and J are TRBV18 and TRBJ1-6, with TRBD1 matching 9 bases. After removal of 2 bases from V and 7 bases from J, the junction contained 3 bases not matched to a gene. Germline V lookup: CDR1 KGHSH, CDR2 LQKENI. This CDR3 comprises 15 residues. Here the CDR3 reads CASSPRTGDNSPLHF. The CDR3 nucleotides are TGTGCCAGCTCACCAAGGACAGGGGACAATTCACCCCTCCACTTT.

V gene TRBV20-1 combines with J gene TRBJ2-5; weak D call: TRBD1 (5 bases). Germline CDR1 and CDR2: DFQATT and SNEGSKA (reference sequence). V lost 3 bases to trimming and J lost 9 bases, with 20 bases between them. The CDR3 length is 14 residues. CDR3 bases: TGCAGTGCTAGGTCACAGGACGGCGTGTGGGCCCAGTACTTC. Translated, it gives CSARSQDGVWAQYF.

The chain combines TRBV5-1 with TRBJ2-7; D might be TRBD2 (6 bases). The germline V gene has CDR1 SGHRS and CDR2 YFSETQ. Trimming left V 5 bases short and J 6 bases short, with 15 bases between. The CDR3 runs to 13 residues. CDR3 amino acids: CASRGGLKSEQYF. The CDR3 DNA follows: TGCGCCAGCAGGGGGGGACTTAAGTCCGAGCAGTACTTC. Supplemented by reference TRBV5-1 and TRBJ2-7, the full variable domain reads KAGVTQTPRYLIKTRGQQVTLSCSPISGHRSVSWYQQTPGQGLQFLFEYFSETQRNKGNFPGRFSGRQFSNSRSEMNVSTLELGDSALYLCASRGGLKSEQYFGPGTRLTVT.

Many counts were recorded for this clonotype. CDR3 amino acids: CASSLDRGFETQYF. For the CDR3, the DNA is TGTGCCAGCAGTCTGGACAGGGGCTTCGAGACCCAGTACTTC. This chain links TRBV28 with TRBJ2-5, with TRBD1 matching over 9 bases. The V and J ends lost 5 bases and 5 bases, in that order; junction bases with no gene match: 6. This CDR3 is built from 14 residues. Germline V gene sequence: CDR1 MDHEN, CDR2 SYDVKM.

Ten or more counts support this clonotype. The chain carries TRBV20-1 and TRBJ2-6, with D uncertain. The ends were cut back, 0 bases at V and 1 base at J, with 4 bases in the middle. Germline values: CDR1 DFQATT, CDR2 SNEGSKA (reference sequence). The CDR3 sequence is 14 residues long. CDR3 protein: CSAREGSGANVLTF. The CDR3 DNA reads TGCAGTGCTAGAGAAGGATCTGGGGCCAACGTCCTGACTTTC.